The 32 T cell receptor beta chains below were found in one sample sequenced in a study of identical twins. TCRdb fed the 5' RACE reads into MiXCR, producing one record per CDR3 protein. The data hold 350,000 to 600,000 distinct CDR3 sequences, with around 14% observed a single time. The sample also formed part of further work on yellow fever vaccine responses in identical twins.

Sequencing was carried out using CD4+ T cells sorted from blood. The receptors shown here come from a woman under 30 in good health.

The chain recombines TRBV10-1 with TRBJ2-2; D is undetermined. Germline V CDR1 and CDR2: WNHNN, SYGVQD (reference sequence). V was cut by 9 bases and J by 5 bases, with 19 bases left in between. CDR3 length: 15 amino acids. CDR3 protein: CASSPLLGGTGELFF. For the CDR3, the DNA is TGCGCCAGTTCACCCCTCTTGGGTGGGACCGGGGAGCTGTTTTTT.

The chain combines TRBV7-8 with TRBJ2-3; no clear D gene. The CDR3 sequence is 14 residues long. Trimming took 1 base from V and 3 from J, leaving 8 bases between them. The germline gives CDR1 SGHVS, CDR2 FQNEAQ. The CDR3 DNA follows: TGTGCCAGCAGCTTAGTCGGAGCTACAGATACGCAGTATTTT. Residues: CASSLVGATDTQYF.

This rearrangement joins TRBV5-1 to TRBJ2-1; D is unresolved. V was shortened by 4 bases and J by 8 bases, with 10 bases between the two germline ends. This CDR3 spans 12 amino acids. Germline lookup yields CDR1 SGHRS and CDR2 YFSETQ. CDR3 protein: CASSLTLDEQFF. Here the CDR3 DNA reads TGCGCCAGCAGCCTGACCTTGGATGAGCAGTTCTTC.

This clonotype came up a few times. The rearrangement uses TRBV20-1 and TRBJ2-3; the D is unclear. The V and J ends lost 0 bases and 7 bases respectively, with 14 bases between them. The germline V gene encodes CDR1 DFQATT and CDR2 SNEGSKA (reference sequence). The CDR3 extends over 14 amino acids. CDR3 residues: CSARDPRWANTQYF. The CDR3 DNA follows: TGCAGTGCTAGAGATCCGCGGTGGGCAAATACGCAGTATTTT.

This clonotype has just a few counts. The rearrangement joins TRBV5-1 to TRBJ2-7, with TRBD1 identical over 9 bases. The CDR3 has 15 residues. Looked up from germline, CDR1 is SGHRS and CDR2 is YFSETQ. The J segment lost 2 bases and the V segment lost 5 bases, leaving 8 bases of the junction unmatched. The CDR3 is CASRTGTGPTYEQYF. The CDR3, as DNA: TGCGCCAGCAGGACTGGGACAGGGCCCACCTACGAGCAGTACTTC.

The chain combines TRBV7-9 with TRBJ2-1, with 9 bases fitting TRBD1. CDR1 is SEHNR and CDR2 is FQNEAQ in the germline V gene (reference sequence). This CDR3 is built from 15 residues. Unmatched junction bases numbered 11, after V lost 6 bases and J lost 8 bases. The CDR3 bases are TGTGCCAGCAGTAGGGGACAGGGTCAATTCGATGAGCAGTTCTTC. Translated: CASSRGQGQFDEQFF.

V and J are TRBV3-1 and TRBJ2-2; D gene uncertain. Trimming took 4 bases from V and 4 from J, leaving 19 bases between them. Germline CDR1 reads LGHDT; CDR2 reads YNNKEL (reference sequence). The CDR3 covers 17 residues. CDR3 sequence: CASSPLPRPTSTGELFF. The DNA of the CDR3 is TGTGCCAGCAGCCCCCTACCTCGACCGACGAGCACCGGGGAGCTGTTTTTT. The whole variable domain, filled in from reference TRBV3-1 and TRBJ2-2, reads DTAVSQTPKYLVTQMGNDKSIKCEQNLGHDTMYWYKQDSKKFLKIMFSYNNKELIINETVPNRFSPKSPDKAHLNLHINSLELGDSAVYFCASSPLPRPTSTGELFFGEGSRLTVL.

The chain employs TRBV21-1 and TRBJ2-3; the table's D gene call, TRBD2, was not cross checked with the DNA. TRBV21-1 is labeled a pseudogene. This CDR3 comprises 18 residues. The CDR3 protein is CASIHPGTESYGTDTQYF. In nucleotides, the CDR3 is TGTGCCAGCATCCATCCCGGGACTGAAAGTTATGGCACAGATACGCAGTATTTT.

The chain combines TRBV5-4 with TRBJ1-1; the D is unclear. This CDR3 comprises 13 residues. Per the germline V gene, CDR1 is SGHNT and CDR2 is YYREEE (reference sequence). Trimming removed 0 bases from V and 1 base from J, with 4 bases in between. For the CDR3, the DNA is TGTGCCAGCAGCTTGGAACAGAACACTGAAGCTTTCTTT. It encodes CASSLEQNTEAFF.

In its sample, this clonotype was seen a few times. The V gene is TRBV28, the J gene TRBJ1-1; D gene uncertain. Per germline, CDR1 MDHEN and CDR2 SYDVKM. The CDR3 totals 17 residues. V dropped 8 bases and J dropped 1 base, with 23 bases sitting between them. CDR3 DNA: TGTGCCAGCCATTTTAACCCCCCGGGCGTTGGGAACACTGAAGCTTTCTTT. This sequence encodes CASHFNPPGVGNTEAFF.

The chain combines TRBV14 with TRBJ2-1; D unclear. Germline values: CDR1 SGHDN, CDR2 FVKESK. CDR3 length: 11 residues. The ends were cut back, 4 bases at V and 8 bases at J, with 6 bases in the middle. This CDR3 is CASSRAYEQFF. The CDR3, as DNA: TGTGCCAGCAGCCGCGCCTATGAGCAGTTCTTC.

This clonotype has more than one count but fewer than ten. CDR3 sequence: CATSRSTSGSSYEQYF. The CDR3 coding sequence is TGTGCCACCAGCAGATCCACTAGCGGGAGCTCCTACGAGCAGTACTTC. This chain links TRBV15 with TRBJ2-7; TRBD2 aligns across 11 bases. This CDR3 region has 16 residues. V shed 2 bases and J 0 bases; nucleotides not matched to a gene: 3. The germline gives CDR1 LNHNV, CDR2 YYDKDF (reference sequence).

This chain links TRBV19 with TRBJ1-5; no clear D. V gave up 6 bases and J gave up 0 bases, with 6 bases separating them. In germline, CDR1 is LNHDA, CDR2 SQIVND (reference sequence). CDR3 length: 13 residues. The DNA for the CDR3 is TGTGCCAGTAGGCGCGGTAGCAATCAGCCCCAGCATTTT. Protein sequence: CASRRGSNQPQHF. Full variable domain (remainder filled in from reference TRBV19 and TRBJ1-5): DGGITQSPKYLFRKEGQNVTLSCEQNLNHDAMYWYRQDPGQGLRLIYYSQIVNDFQKGDIAEGYSVSREKKESFPLTVTSAQKNPTAFYLCASRRGSNQPQHFGDGTRLSIL.

The chain has TRBV14 and TRBJ2-4; 13 bases match TRBD2. The CDR3 covers 19 residues. The V segment lost 1 base and the J segment 6 bases; nucleotides outside the gene matches: 12. Germline CDR1 reads SGHDN; CDR2 reads FVKESK. CDR3 sequence: CASSQGTSGSDERRNIQYF. DNA of the CDR3: TGTGCCAGCAGCCAAGGGACTAGCGGGAGCGACGAGAGGAGAAACATTCAGTACTTC.

J is TRBJ1-1 and V is TRBV25-1, with no clear D. This CDR3 spans 14 amino acids. The germline gives CDR1 MGHDK, CDR2 SYGVNS. V was trimmed by 3 bases and J by 1 base, leaving 9 bases between them. CDR3 nucleotides: TGTGCCAGCAGTGAGGGCCTGGGGAACACTGAAGCTTTCTTT. Its protein is CASSEGLGNTEAFF.

The V gene is TRBV6-2 or TRBV6-3, the J gene TRBJ2-3, with 7 nucleotides matching TRBD1. Germline CDR1 and CDR2: MNHEY and SVGEGT. This CDR3 is 17 amino acids long. The trim removed 3 bases at V and 3 bases at J, leaving 12 bases unmatched. Here the CDR3 reads CASSYPRQGVRTDTQYF. DNA of the CDR3: TGTGCCAGCAGTTATCCCCGGCAGGGGGTCCGGACAGATACGCAGTATTTT.

This clonotype showed up just a few times. The genes are TRBV2 and TRBJ2-1, with 7 positions matching TRBD2. Per germline, CDR1 SNHLY and CDR2 FYNNEI. This CDR3 contains 13 residues. The junction had 4 bases not matched to a gene; V was cut back by 2 bases and J by 9 bases. CDR3 sequence (DNA): TGTGCCAGCAGTGAAACTAGCGCTGGTGAGCAGTTCTTC. Translating it yields CASSETSAGEQFF. The whole variable domain, remainder taken from reference TRBV2 and TRBJ2-1, is EPEVTQTPSHQVTQMGQEVILRCVPISNHLYFYWYRQILGQKVEFLVSFYNNEISEKSEIFDDQFSVERPDGSNFTLKIRSTKLEDSAMYFCASSETSAGEQFFGPGTRLTVL.

The table lists this clonotype with many counts. The V gene is TRBV9, the J gene TRBJ1-1; D gene ambiguous. Germline CDR1 is SGDLS and CDR2 is YYNGEE. The CDR3 contains 14 residues. With 4 bases removed from V and 4 bases from J, the gap between germline ends came to 14 bases. The DNA of the CDR3 is TGTGCCAGCAGCCCTCATTGGCGGAGCACTGAAGCTTTCTTT. This encodes CASSPHWRSTEAFF.

The V and J genes are TRBV6-6 and TRBJ2-1; D is unresolved. Per germline, CDR1 MNHNY and CDR2 SVGAGI (reference sequence). V was cut by 2 bases and J by 5 bases, with 7 bases left in between. CDR3 length: 13 residues. CDR3 DNA: TGTGCCAGCAGTTACACACCGGACAATGAGCAGTTCTTC. Its translation is CASSYTPDNEQFF.

This clonotype occurred a few times. V usage is TRBV5-1 and J usage is TRBJ2-5, with TRBD2 matching over 14 bases. Germline V lookup: CDR1 SGHRS, CDR2 YFSETQ. V was pared by 3 bases and J by 2 bases, with 3 bases of the junction left unmatched. This CDR3 is 16 amino acids long. The chain's CDR3 is CASSSGTSGGQETQYF. Written as DNA, the CDR3 is TGCGCCAGCAGCTCCGGGACTAGCGGGGGACAAGAGACCCAGTACTTC.

This clonotype was seen only a few times. The chain links TRBV20-1 to TRBJ2-3; TRBD2 matches at 8 bases. CDR3 length equals 14 residues. Germline assignment: CDR1 DFQATT and CDR2 SNEGSKA (reference sequence). Trimming at V came to 6 bases and at J to 3 bases, leaving 8 bases not matched to a gene. The CDR3 bases are TGCAGTGCCCCACGGGGGGGCACGACAGATACGCAGTATTTT. Its translation is CSAPRGGTTDTQYF.

V is TRBV7-2 and J is TRBJ2-5; maybe TRBD2 (6 bases). Trimming removed 5 bases at V and 3 bases at J, with 19 bases between. Germline loops: CDR1 SGHTA, CDR2 FQGNSA. The CDR3 consists of 16 residues. CDR3 DNA: TGTGCCAGCAGCCTTCTAGACTTCTGGGAGGAAGAGACCCAGTACTTC. Residues: CASSLLDFWEEETQYF.

This chain links TRBV6-2 or TRBV6-3 with TRBJ2-7, with 9 bases matching TRBD2. Germline V CDR1 and CDR2: MNHEY, SVGEGT. This CDR3 spans 16 amino acids. V was pared by 6 bases and J by 6 bases, with 15 bases of the junction left unmatched. The CDR3 region has the DNA TGTGCCAGCAGCACTCAATTAGCGGGAGTCAGTCTCGAGCAGTACTTC. Amino acids: CASSTQLAGVSLEQYF.

This clonotype was seen repeatedly, ten times or more. The chain combines TRBV20-1 with TRBJ2-1; possible D gene TRBD2, 6 bases. Trimming shortened V by 0 bases and J by 8 bases, and 17 bases separated the two germline ends. The CDR3 spans 15 residues. Germline CDR1 DFQATT, CDR2 SNEGSKA (reference sequence). Written as DNA, the CDR3 is TGCAGTGCTAGAGATGGTCGGGAGATAGTCGATGAGCAGTTCTTC. This encodes CSARDGREIVDEQFF.

This clonotype came up a few times. This sequence joins TRBV28 and TRBJ2-1; 7 nucleotides line up with TRBD2. The germline gives CDR1 MDHEN, CDR2 SYDVKM. The CDR3 totals 15 residues. Losses at the gene ends were 8 bases for V and 2 bases for J; bases not matched to a gene: 9. The CDR3 loop reads CASPPSSGPYNEQFF. DNA for the CDR3: TGTGCCAGCCCTCCGTCTAGCGGCCCCTACAATGAGCAGTTCTTC.

The CDR3 region has the DNA TGTGCCAGCAGCCCAAGCTGGGACTACACCTACGAGCAGTACTTC. Translation gives CASSPSWDYTYEQYF. The chain is built from TRBV9 and TRBJ2-7, with TRBD2 identical over 7 bases. Germline CDR1 reads SGDLS; CDR2 reads YYNGEE. This CDR3 has 15 residues. J was trimmed by 2 bases and V by 4 bases; bases with no gene match: 9.

This clonotype turned up a few times. V is TRBV5-1 and J is TRBJ1-6; D is unclear. Germline lookup yields CDR1 SGHRS and CDR2 YFSETQ. The CDR3 consists of 15 residues. V lost 2 bases, J lost 7 bases, and 13 bases lay in between. CDR3 amino acids: CASSLNTFGNSPLHF. The DNA for the CDR3 is TGCGCCAGCAGCTTAAACACTTTCGGCAATTCACCCCTCCACTTT.

This chain joins TRBV12-3 or TRBV12-4 and TRBJ1-6; 10 nucleotides match TRBD1. The CDR3 is 16 residues long. Germline trimming cut 8 bases from V and 7 bases from J; bases unmatched to any gene: 11. The CDR3 sequence: CASGRQGARKNSPLHF. CDR3 nucleotide sequence: TGTGCCAGCGGGAGACAGGGGGCAAGGAAAAATTCACCCCTCCACTTT.

The chain is built from TRBV3-1 and TRBJ2-5, with TRBD2 matching over 10 bases. V shed 0 bases, J shed 5 bases, and the junction held 6 bases outside the gene matches. The CDR3 covers 16 residues. Germline CDR1 is LGHDT and CDR2 is YNNKEL (reference sequence). For the CDR3, the DNA is TGTGCCAGCAGCCAAGACGCAAGCGGGAGGGCCGAGACCCAGTACTTC. Its protein product is CASSQDASGRAETQYF.

The rearrangement uses TRBV7-2 and TRBJ2-1; D not certain. V was trimmed by 3 bases and J by 7 bases, leaving 10 bases between them. CDR3 length: 13 residues. CDR1 SGHTA and CDR2 FQGNSA come from the germline V gene. The CDR3 nucleotides are TGTGCCAGCAGCTTGTCAGGTATTAATGAGCAGTTCTTC. Amino acids: CASSLSGINEQFF.

A few counts support this clonotype. J is TRBJ1-4 and V is TRBV20-1, with D unresolved. Germline V gene sequence: CDR1 DFQATT, CDR2 SNEGSKA (reference sequence). The length of the CDR3 is 12 residues. The V end lost 6 bases, the J end lost 8 bases, and 13 bases lay between the germline ends. CDR3 in amino acids: CSAGRYEEKLFF. Written as DNA, the CDR3 is TGCAGTGCAGGGAGGTATGAAGAAAAACTGTTTTTT.

For this clonotype: A clone one base away is much larger, so this may be a read error. The chain employs TRBV2 and TRBJ2-7; a possible D gene is TRBD1 (6 bases). CDR1 is SNHLY and CDR2 is FYNNEI in the germline V gene. This CDR3 has 13 amino acids. V was pared by 8 bases and J by 2 bases, with 13 bases between. The CDR3 loop is CASCTGTTYEQYF. As DNA, the CDR3 is TGTGCCAGCTGCACCGGGACAACCTACGAGCAGTACTTC.